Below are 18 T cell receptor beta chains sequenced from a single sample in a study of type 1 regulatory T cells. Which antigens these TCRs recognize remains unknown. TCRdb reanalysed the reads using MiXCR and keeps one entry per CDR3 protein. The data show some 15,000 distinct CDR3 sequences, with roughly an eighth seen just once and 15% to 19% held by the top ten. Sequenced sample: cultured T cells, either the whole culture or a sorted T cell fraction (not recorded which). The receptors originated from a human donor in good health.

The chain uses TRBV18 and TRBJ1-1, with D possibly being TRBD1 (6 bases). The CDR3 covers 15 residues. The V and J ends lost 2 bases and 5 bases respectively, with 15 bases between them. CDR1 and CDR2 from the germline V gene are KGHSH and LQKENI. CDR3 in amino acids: CASSPKQGVDTEAFF. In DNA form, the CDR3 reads TGTGCCAGCTCACCAAAACAGGGCGTTGATACTGAAGCTTTCTTT.

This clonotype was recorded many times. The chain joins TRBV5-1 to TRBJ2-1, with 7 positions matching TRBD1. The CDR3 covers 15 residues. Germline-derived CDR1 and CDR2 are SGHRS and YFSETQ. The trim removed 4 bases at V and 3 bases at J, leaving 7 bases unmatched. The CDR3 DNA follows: TGCGCCAGCAGCGCCTCCGGGACAGACTACAATGAGCAGTTCTTC. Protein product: CASSASGTDYNEQFF.

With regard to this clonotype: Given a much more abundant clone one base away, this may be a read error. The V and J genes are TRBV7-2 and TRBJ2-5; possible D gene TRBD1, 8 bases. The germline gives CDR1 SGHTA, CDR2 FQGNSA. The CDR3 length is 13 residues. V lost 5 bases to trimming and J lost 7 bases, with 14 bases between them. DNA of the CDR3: TGTGCCAGCAGCACAGGGGGAGGGGTGACCCAGTACTTC. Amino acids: CASSTGGGVTQYF.

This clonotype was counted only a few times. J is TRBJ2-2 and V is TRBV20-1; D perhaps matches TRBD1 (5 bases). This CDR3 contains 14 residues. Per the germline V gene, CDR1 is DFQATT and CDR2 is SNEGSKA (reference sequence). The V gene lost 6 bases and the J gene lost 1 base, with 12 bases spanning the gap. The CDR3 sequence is CSAPQGGNTGELFF. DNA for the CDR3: TGCAGTGCCCCCCAGGGTGGGAACACCGGGGAGCTGTTTTTT.

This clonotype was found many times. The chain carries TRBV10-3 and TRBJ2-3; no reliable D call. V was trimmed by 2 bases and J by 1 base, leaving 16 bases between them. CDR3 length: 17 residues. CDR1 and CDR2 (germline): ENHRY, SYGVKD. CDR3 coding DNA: TGTGCCATCAGTGAGGGTTGGGGTATCGGCCGCACAGATACGCAGTATTTT. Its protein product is CAISEGWGIGRTDTQYF.

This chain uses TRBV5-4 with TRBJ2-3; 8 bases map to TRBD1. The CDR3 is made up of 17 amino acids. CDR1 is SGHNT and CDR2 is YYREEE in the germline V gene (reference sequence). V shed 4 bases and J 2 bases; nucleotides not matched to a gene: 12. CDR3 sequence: CASSPPRTGTPTDTQYF. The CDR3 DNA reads TGTGCCAGCAGCCCACCGAGGACAGGGACTCCCACAGATACGCAGTATTTT.

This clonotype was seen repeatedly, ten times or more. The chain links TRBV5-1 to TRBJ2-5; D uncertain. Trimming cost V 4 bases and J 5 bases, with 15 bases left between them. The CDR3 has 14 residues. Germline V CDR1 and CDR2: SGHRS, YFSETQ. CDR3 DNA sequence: TGCGCCAGCAGCCCCCTCCCTACCTGGGAGACCCAGTACTTC. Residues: CASSPLPTWETQYF.

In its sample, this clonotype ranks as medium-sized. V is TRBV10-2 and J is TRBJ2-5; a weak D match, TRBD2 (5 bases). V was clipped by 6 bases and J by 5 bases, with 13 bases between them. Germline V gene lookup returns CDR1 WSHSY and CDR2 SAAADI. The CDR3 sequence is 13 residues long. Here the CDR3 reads CASSRGTEETQYF. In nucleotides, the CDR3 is TGCGCCAGCAGCCGGGGTACCGAGGAGACCCAGTACTTC.

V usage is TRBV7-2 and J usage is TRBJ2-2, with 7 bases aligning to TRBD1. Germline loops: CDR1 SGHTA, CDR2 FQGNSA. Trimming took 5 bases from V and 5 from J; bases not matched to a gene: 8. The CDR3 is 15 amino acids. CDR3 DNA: TGTGCCAGCAGCCTTCGGACCAGGGGGACCGGGGAGCTGTTTTTT. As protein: CASSLRTRGTGELFF.

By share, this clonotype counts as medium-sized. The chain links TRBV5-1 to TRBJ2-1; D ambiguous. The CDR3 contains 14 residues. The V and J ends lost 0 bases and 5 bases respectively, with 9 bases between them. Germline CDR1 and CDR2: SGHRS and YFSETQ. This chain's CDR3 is CASSLGGAHNEQFF. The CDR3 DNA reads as TGCGCCAGCAGCTTGGGTGGTGCCCACAATGAGCAGTTCTTC.

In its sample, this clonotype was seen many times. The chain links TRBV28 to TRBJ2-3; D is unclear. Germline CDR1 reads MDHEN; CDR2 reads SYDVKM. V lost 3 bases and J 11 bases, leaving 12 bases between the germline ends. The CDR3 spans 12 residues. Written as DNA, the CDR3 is TGTGCCAGCAGTTTTGTGAATTTGGGGCAGTATTTT. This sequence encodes CASSFVNLGQYF. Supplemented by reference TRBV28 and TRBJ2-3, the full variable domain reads DVKVTQSSRYLVKRTGEKVFLECVQDMDHENMFWYRQDPGLGLRLIYFSYDVKMKEKGDIPEGYSVSREKKERFSLILESASTNQTSMYLCASSFVNLGQYFGPGTRLTVL.

CDR3 nucleotides: TGTGCCAGCAGTGACACCGGAACCGGGACAGGGGGACGACGGCAGTACTTC. The encoded protein is CASSDTGTGTGGRRQYF. The J gene is TRBJ2-7, the V gene TRBV12-3 or TRBV12-4, with 11 bases matching TRBD1. The J segment lost 9 bases and the V segment lost 5 bases, leaving 18 bases of the junction unmatched. This CDR3 is built from 17 residues.

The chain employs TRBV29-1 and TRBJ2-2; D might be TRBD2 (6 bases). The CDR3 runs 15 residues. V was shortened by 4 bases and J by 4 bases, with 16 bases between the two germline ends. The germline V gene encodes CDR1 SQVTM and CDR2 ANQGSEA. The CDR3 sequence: CSVVGGPLSTGELFF. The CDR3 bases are TGCAGCGTTGTGGGAGGTCCCCTTAGCACCGGGGAGCTGTTTTTT.

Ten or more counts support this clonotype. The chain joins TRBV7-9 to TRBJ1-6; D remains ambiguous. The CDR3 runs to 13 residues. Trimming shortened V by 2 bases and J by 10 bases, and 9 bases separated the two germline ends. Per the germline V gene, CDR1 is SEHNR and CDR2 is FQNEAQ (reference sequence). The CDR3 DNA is TGTGCCAGCAGCTTATCCGCACTCTCACCCCTCCACTTT. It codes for CASSLSALSPLHF.

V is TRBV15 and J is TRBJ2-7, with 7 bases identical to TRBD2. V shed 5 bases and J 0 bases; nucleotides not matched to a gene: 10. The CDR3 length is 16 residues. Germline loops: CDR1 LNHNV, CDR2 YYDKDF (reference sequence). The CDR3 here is CATSPGGASGSYEQYF. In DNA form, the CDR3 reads TGTGCCACCAGCCCCGGTGGGGCTAGCGGCTCCTACGAGCAGTACTTC.

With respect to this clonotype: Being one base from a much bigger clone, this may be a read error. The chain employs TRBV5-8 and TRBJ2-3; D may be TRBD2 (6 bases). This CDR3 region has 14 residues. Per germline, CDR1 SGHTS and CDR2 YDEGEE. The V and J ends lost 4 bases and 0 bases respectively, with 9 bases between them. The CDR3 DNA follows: TGTGCCAGCAGCGGGGGACTGAGCACAGATACGCAGTATTTT. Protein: CASSGGLSTDTQYF.

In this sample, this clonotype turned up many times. In DNA form, the CDR3 reads TGTGCCAGCAGCTTAATGGGGTTCACTAATGAAAAACTGTTTTTT. Amino acid sequence: CASSLMGFTNEKLFF. The chain uses TRBV7-2 and TRBJ1-4; D not certain. The germline CDR1 and CDR2 sequences are SGHTA and FQGNSA. Trimming took off 2 bases at V and 2 bases at J, with 9 bases between the two ends. The CDR3 spans 15 residues.

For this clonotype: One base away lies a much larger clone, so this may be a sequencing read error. Here the CDR3 reads CASSLQGRTVGYEQYF. The DNA for the CDR3 is TGTGCCAGCTCGCTTCAGGGGAGGACTGTAGGCTACGAGCAGTACTTC. The chain combines TRBV18 with TRBJ2-7; D might be TRBD1 or TRBD2, each matching 6 bases. The V and J ends lost 6 bases and 3 bases respectively, with 21 bases between them. The CDR3 runs 16 residues. Per the germline V gene, CDR1 is KGHSH and CDR2 is LQKENI.